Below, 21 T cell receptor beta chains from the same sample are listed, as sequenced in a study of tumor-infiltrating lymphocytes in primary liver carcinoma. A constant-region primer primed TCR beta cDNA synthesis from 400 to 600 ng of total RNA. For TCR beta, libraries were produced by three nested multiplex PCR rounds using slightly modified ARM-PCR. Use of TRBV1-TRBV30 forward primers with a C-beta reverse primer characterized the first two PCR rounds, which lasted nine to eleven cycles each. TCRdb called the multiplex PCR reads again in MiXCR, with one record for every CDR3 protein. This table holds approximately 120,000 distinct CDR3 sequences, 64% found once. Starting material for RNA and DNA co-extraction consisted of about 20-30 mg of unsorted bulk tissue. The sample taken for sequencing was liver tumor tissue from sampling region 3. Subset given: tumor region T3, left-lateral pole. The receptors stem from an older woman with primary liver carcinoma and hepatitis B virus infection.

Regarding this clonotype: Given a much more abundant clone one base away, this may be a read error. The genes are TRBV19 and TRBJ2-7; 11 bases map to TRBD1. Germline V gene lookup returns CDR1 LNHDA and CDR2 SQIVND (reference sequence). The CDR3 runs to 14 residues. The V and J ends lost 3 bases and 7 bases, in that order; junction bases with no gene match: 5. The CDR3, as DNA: TGTGCCAGTAGTATCGGGACAGGGGGAGAAGAGCAGTACTTC. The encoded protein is CASSIGTGGEEQYF.

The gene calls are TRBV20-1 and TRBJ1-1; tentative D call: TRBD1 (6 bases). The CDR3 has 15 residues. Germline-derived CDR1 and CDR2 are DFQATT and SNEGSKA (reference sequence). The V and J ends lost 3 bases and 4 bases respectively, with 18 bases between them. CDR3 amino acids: CSASPGVVVGTEAFF. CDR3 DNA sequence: TGCAGTGCTAGTCCAGGGGTGGTGGTAGGCACTGAAGCTTTCTTT.

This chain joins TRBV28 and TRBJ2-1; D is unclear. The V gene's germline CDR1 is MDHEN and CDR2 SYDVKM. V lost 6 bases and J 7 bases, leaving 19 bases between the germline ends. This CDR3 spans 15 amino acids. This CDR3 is CASSRVNLIPNEQFF. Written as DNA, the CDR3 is TGTGCCAGCAGCCGAGTAAACTTAATCCCGAATGAGCAGTTCTTC.

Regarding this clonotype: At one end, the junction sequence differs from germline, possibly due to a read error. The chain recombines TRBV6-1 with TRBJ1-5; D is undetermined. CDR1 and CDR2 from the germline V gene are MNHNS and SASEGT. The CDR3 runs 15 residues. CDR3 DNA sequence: TGTGCCAGCAGTGAAGCGCCTGGGGAAAATCACCCCCAGCATTTT. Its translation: CASSEAPGENHPQHF.

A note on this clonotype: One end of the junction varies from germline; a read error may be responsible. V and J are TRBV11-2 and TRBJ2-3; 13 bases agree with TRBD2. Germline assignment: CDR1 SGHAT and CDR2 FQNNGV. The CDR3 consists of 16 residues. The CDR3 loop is CASGIGLAGVADTHYF. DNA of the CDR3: TGTGCTAGCGGCATTGGACTAGCGGGAGTGGCAGATACGCATTATTTT.

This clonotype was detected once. DNA of the CDR3: TGTGCCAGCAGCTTAAATAATGTCTATAATGAGCAGTTCTTC. This gives the protein CASSLNNVYNEQFF. The chain joins TRBV7-3 to TRBJ2-1; D is unresolved. Trimming stripped 1 base from V and 7 bases from J, with 11 bases between. The germline V gene encodes CDR1 SGHTA and CDR2 FQGTGA. This CDR3 has 14 residues.

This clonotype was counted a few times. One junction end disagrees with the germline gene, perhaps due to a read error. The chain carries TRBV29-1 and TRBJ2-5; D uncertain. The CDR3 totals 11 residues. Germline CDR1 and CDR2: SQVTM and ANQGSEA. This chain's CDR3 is CGVKYQETQYF. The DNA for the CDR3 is TGTGGCGTTAAATACCAAGAGACCCAGTACTTC.

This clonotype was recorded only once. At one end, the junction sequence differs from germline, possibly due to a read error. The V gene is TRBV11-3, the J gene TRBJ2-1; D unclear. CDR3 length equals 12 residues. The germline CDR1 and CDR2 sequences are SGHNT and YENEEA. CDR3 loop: CASNLTPTVQFF. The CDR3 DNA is TGTGCCAGCAACTTAACCCCAACTGTGCAGTTCTTC.

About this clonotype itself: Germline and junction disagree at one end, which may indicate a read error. The CDR3 coding sequence is TGTGACAGCAGCTTAGATGTGGCCCAGGGATATGGATACACCTTC. Encoded protein: CDSSLDVAQGYGYTF. The chain joins TRBV11-2 to TRBJ1-2, with a tentative D call TRBD1 (5 bases). The CDR3 has 15 residues. Germline V gene lookup returns CDR1 SGHAT and CDR2 FQNNGV.

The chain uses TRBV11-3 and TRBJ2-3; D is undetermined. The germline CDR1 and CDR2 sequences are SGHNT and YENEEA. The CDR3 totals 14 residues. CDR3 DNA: TGTCCCAACAGCTTCAGGAGTAGCACAGATACGCAGTATTTT. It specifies CPNSFRSSTDTQYF.

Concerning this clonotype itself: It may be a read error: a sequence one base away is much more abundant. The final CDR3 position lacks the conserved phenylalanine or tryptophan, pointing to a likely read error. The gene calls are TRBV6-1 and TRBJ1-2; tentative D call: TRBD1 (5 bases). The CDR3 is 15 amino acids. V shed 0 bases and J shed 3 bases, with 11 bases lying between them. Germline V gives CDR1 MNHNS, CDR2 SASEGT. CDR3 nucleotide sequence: TGTGCCAGCAGTGAAGCGTGGGGACTCCACTATGGCTACACCTTA. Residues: CASSEAWGLHYGYTL.

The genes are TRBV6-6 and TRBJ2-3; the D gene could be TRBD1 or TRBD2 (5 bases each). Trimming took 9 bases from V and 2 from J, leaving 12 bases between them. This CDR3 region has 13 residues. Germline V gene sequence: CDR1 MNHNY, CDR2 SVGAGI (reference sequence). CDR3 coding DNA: TGTGCCAGTAGGCTCGGGGCCACAGATACGCAGTATTTT. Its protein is CASRLGATDTQYF.

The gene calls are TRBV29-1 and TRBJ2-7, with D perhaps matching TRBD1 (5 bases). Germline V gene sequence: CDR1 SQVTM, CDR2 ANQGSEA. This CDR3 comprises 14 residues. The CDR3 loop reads CTAQDKGRASEQYF. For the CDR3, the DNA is TGCACCGCACAGGACAAGGGGCGTGCCTCGGAGCAGTACTTC.

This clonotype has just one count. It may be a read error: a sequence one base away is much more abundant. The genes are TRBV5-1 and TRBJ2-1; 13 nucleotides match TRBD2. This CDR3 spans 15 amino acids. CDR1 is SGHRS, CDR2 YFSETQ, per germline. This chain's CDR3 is CANSFLLAGGNEQFF. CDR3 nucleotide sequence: TGCGCCAACAGCTTCTTACTAGCGGGGGGGAATGAGCAGTTCTTC.

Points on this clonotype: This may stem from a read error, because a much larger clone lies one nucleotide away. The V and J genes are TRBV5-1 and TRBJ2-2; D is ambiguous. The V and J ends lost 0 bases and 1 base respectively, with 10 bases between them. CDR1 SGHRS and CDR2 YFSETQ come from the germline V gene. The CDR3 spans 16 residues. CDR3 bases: TGCGCCAGCAGCTTGGTCAAAAGCAGGAACACCGGGGAGCTGTTTTTT. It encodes CASSLVKSRNTGELFF. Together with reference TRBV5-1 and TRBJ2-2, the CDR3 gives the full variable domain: KAGVTQTPRYLIKTRGQQVTLSCSPISGHRSVSWYQQTPGQGLQFLFEYFSETQRNKGNFPGRFSGRQFSNSRSEMNVSTLELGDSALYLCASSLVKSRNTGELFFGEGSRLTVL.

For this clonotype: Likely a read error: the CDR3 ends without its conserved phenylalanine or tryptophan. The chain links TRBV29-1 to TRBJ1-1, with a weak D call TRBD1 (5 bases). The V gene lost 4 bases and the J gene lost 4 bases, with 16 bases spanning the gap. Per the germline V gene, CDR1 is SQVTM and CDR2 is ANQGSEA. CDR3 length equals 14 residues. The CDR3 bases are TGCAGCGTTGTTGGGGGAAGGGGTCCCACTGAAGCTTTCTAT. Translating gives CSVVGGRGPTEAFY.

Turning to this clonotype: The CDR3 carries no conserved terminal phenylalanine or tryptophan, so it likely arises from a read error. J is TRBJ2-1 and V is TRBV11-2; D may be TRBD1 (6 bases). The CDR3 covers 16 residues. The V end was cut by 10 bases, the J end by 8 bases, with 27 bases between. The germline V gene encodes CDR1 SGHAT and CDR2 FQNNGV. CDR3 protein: CANGLDLTGGGDEQFL. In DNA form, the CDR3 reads TGTGCCAACGGCTTAGATCTGACGGGTGGGGGCGATGAGCAGTTCCTC.

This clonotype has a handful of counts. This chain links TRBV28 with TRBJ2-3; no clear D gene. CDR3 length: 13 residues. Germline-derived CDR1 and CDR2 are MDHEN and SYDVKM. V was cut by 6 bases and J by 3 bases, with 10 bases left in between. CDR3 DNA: TGTGCCAGCAGGAAGACTCATACAGATACGCAGTATTTT. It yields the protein CASRKTHTDTQYF.

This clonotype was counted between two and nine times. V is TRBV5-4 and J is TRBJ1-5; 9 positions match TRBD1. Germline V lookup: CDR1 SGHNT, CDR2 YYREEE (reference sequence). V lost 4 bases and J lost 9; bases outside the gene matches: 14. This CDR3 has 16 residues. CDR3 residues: CASSLTGTGTRRPQHF. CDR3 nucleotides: TGTGCCAGCAGCCTAACCGGGACAGGGACCCGCAGGCCCCAGCATTTT.

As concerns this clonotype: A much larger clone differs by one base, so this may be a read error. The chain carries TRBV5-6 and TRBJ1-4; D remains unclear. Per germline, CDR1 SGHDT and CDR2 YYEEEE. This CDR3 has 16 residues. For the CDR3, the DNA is TGTGCCAGCAGCTTGGGGCCCGGATCAACTAATGAAAAACTGCTTTTT. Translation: CASSLGPGSTNEKLLF.

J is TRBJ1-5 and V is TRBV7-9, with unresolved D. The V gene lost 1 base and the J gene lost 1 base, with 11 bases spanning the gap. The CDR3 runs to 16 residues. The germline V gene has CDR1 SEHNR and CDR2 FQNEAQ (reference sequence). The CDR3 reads CASSLGTGMSNQPQHF. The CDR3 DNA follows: TGTGCCAGCAGCTTAGGTACGGGGATGAGCAATCAGCCCCAGCATTTT.